The 31 T cell receptor beta chains below all came from one sample that was sequenced in a study of CXCR3-negative and CXCR3-positive naive CD8 T cells (dated by TCRdb to between 2019 and 2020). These reads were obtained on a NextSeq 550. The Human TCR Profiling Kit (MiLaboratory) was used to make UMI-labeled 5' RACE TRB cDNA libraries. Through TCRdb reprocessing, the reads give one entry per CDR3 protein sequence; DNA is omitted. This sample's listing comprises tens of thousands of distinct CDR3 sequences. About 1.5% of the sample belongs to the ten largest clones. The source material was naive CXCR3- CD8+ T cells from blood. According to the study, the label for this sample's cell subset or site signals: CD45RO-CCR7+CD27+CD95- naive CD8+ T cells lacking CXCR3 (TNR3-). The receptor source for this set is a human donor in good health. Some clones in this sample may be carry-over from other donors' samples.

The chain carries TRBV6-2 or TRBV6-3 and TRBJ2-2; TCRdb returns TRBD1, unconfirmable since there is no DNA. Germline CDR1 reads MNHEY; CDR2 reads SVGEGT. The CDR3 consists of 15 residues. CDR3 sequence reads: CASSYGIGASGELFF.

The V gene is TRBV6-5, the J gene TRBJ2-1; no DNA is available, so the TRBD2 call from TCRdb remains unchecked. The CDR3 totals 15 residues. The germline V gene has CDR1 MNHEY and CDR2 SVGAGI. The CDR3 region is CASSPTESSYNEQFF.

The chain couples TRBV7-9 to TRBJ1-2; checking the TCRdb D call of TRBD1 is not possible without DNA. CDR1 is SEHNR and CDR2 is FQNEAQ in the germline V gene (reference sequence). The CDR3 is made up of 14 amino acids. CDR3 sequence reads: CASSSGQSNYGYTF.

The chain carries TRBV28 and TRBJ2-1; as DNA is missing, the TRBD2 call by TCRdb cannot be tested. Germline lookup yields CDR1 MDHEN and CDR2 SYDVKM. This CDR3 has 14 amino acids. This CDR3 reads CASSLGGSSDEQFF. Full variable domain (missing parts from reference TRBV28 and TRBJ2-1): DVKVTQSSRYLVKRTGEKVFLECVQDMDHENMFWYRQDPGLGLRLIYFSYDVKMKEKGDIPEGYSVSREKKERFSLILESASTNQTSMYLCASSLGGSSDEQFFGPGTRLTVL.

The chain recombines TRBV29-1 with TRBJ2-1; TCRdb indicates TRBD1, and absent DNA this call remains unverified. Per germline, CDR1 SQVTM and CDR2 ANQGSEA. The CDR3 is made up of 14 amino acids. This CDR3 reads CSVHDSRTYNEQFF.

The chain has TRBV7-3 and TRBJ2-7; TCRdb's D call, TRBD2, is unchecked because there is no DNA. CDR3 length: 14 residues. Germline CDR1 and CDR2: SGHTA and FQGTGA. CDR3 loop: CASSLSGEYNEQYF.

This sequence joins TRBV29-1 and TRBJ2-7; the D call of TRBD1 rests on TCRdb alone, since no DNA is present to check it. This CDR3 is built from 13 residues. Germline-derived CDR1 and CDR2 are SQVTM and ANQGSEA. CDR3 residues: CSVATGSSYEQYF.

The V gene is TRBV28, the J gene TRBJ2-1; TCRdb selects TRBD2, and the lack of DNA leaves this call unchecked. This CDR3 is 16 amino acids long. Germline lookup yields CDR1 MDHEN and CDR2 SYDVKM. The CDR3: CASSPRLAGIIYEQFF.

The chain uses TRBV7-9 and TRBJ1-1. Per the germline V gene, CDR1 is SEHNR and CDR2 is FQNEAQ (reference sequence). The CDR3 length is 19 residues. CDR3 sequence reads: CASSPTPPGLKSGNTEAFF.

This rearrangement joins TRBV7-9 to TRBJ1-1; TCRdb's D call of TRBD1 is untestable without DNA. This CDR3 is built from 15 residues. The germline V gene has CDR1 SEHNR and CDR2 FQNEAQ (reference sequence). The CDR3 spells CASSLYPGGMPEAFF.

The J gene is TRBJ2-3, the V gene TRBV27; TCRdb names TRBD1, which stays unverified in the absence of DNA. This CDR3 has 14 residues. Germline assignment: CDR1 MNHEY and CDR2 SMNVEV (reference sequence). Here the CDR3 reads CASSLDPGGDTQYF.

This chain joins TRBV28 and TRBJ2-7; no DNA is available, so the TRBD2 call from TCRdb remains unchecked. The CDR3 runs 17 residues. The germline V gene encodes CDR1 MDHEN and CDR2 SYDVKM. The CDR3 sequence is CASSLSSFGLNSYEQYF. Full variable domain (missing parts from reference TRBV28 and TRBJ2-7): DVKVTQSSRYLVKRTGEKVFLECVQDMDHENMFWYRQDPGLGLRLIYFSYDVKMKEKGDIPEGYSVSREKKERFSLILESASTNQTSMYLCASSLSSFGLNSYEQYFGPGTRLTVT.

The chain is built from TRBV12-3 or TRBV12-4 and TRBJ2-1; without DNA, the TCRdb call of TRBD1 cannot be checked. This CDR3 comprises 13 residues. The CDR3 spells CASSPGDYHEQFF.

The rearrangement links TRBV2 to TRBJ2-7; TCRdb names TRBD1, which stays unverified in the absence of DNA. The germline CDR1 and CDR2 sequences are SNHLY and FYNNEI. This CDR3 has 15 residues. The CDR3 loop reads CASSDSAGRTYEQYF.

The chain employs TRBV4-3 and TRBJ2-1; TCRdb names TRBD1, which stays unverified in the absence of DNA. CDR1 is LGHNA and CDR2 is YSLEER in the germline V gene. This CDR3 contains 14 residues. CDR3 residues: CASSQDAGANEQFF.

CDR3 sequence reads: CASSPLEDRALYGYTF. The chain recombines TRBV7-6 with TRBJ1-2; TCRdb picks TRBD1, but there is no DNA to check that call. Germline values: CDR1 SGHVS, CDR2 FNYEAQ. The CDR3 totals 16 residues.

This chain uses TRBV3-1 with TRBJ1-6; no DNA is available, so the TRBD1 call from TCRdb remains unchecked. The length of the CDR3 is 19 residues. In germline, CDR1 is LGHDT, CDR2 YNNKEL (reference sequence). Here the CDR3 reads CASSQEEDREDSYNSPLHF.

The chain uses TRBV6-2 or TRBV6-3 and TRBJ1-6; TCRdb lists TRBD1, though no DNA is available to test this call. This CDR3 is 16 amino acids long. Germline loops: CDR1 MNHEY, CDR2 SVGEGT. The CDR3 sequence is CASSSSTGVFNSPLHF.

This chain links TRBV14 with TRBJ2-5; TCRdb returns TRBD1, unconfirmable since there is no DNA. Per the germline V gene, CDR1 is SGHDN and CDR2 is FVKESK. The CDR3 sequence is 15 residues long. CDR3 residues: CASSHGQGGKETQYF.

The V and J genes are TRBV29-1 and TRBJ2-2. The germline CDR1 and CDR2 sequences are SQVTM and ANQGSEA. This CDR3 region has 14 residues. CDR3 sequence: CSVEEGVGTGELFF.

The chain carries TRBV28 and TRBJ2-1; lacking DNA, the TRBD1 call made by TCRdb goes unchecked. The CDR3 contains 16 residues. Germline lookup yields CDR1 MDHEN and CDR2 SYDVKM. CDR3: CASSPPGTGPSNEQFF.

This chain links TRBV9 with TRBJ2-5; there is no DNA to check the TCRdb D call of TRBD2. Germline V gene data show CDR1 as SGDLS and CDR2 as YYNGEE. The CDR3 totals 14 residues. CDR3 loop: CASSLGTFQETQYF.

This chain joins TRBV6-2 or TRBV6-3 and TRBJ2-5; TCRdb calls TRBD2, which cannot be checked without DNA. From germline, CDR1 is MNHEY and CDR2 SVGEGT. The CDR3 covers 16 residues. The CDR3 reads CASSHPAGRFQETQYF.

The gene calls are TRBV12-3 or TRBV12-4 and TRBJ1-2; as DNA is missing, the TRBD1 call by TCRdb cannot be tested. The CDR3 has 12 residues. The CDR3 loop reads CASRGQAYGYTF.

V gene TRBV7-9 combines with J gene TRBJ1-3; TCRdb lists TRBD1, though no DNA is available to test this call. The CDR3 consists of 17 residues. Germline lookup yields CDR1 SEHNR and CDR2 FQNEAQ (reference sequence). Here the CDR3 reads CASGSETGTSSGNTIYF.

This chain links TRBV9 with TRBJ2-1; without DNA, the TCRdb call of TRBD2 cannot be checked. Germline CDR1 is SGDLS and CDR2 is YYNGEE. CDR3 length: 16 amino acids. This CDR3 reads CASSPATRTSGAEQFF. The full variable domain, its missing parts supplied by reference TRBV9 and TRBJ2-1, is DSGVTQTPKHLITATGQRVTLRCSPRSGDLSVYWYQQSLDQGLQFLIQYYNGEERAKGNILERFSAQQFPDLHSELNLSSLELGDSALYFCASSPATRTSGAEQFFGPGTRLTVL.

This chain joins TRBV27 and TRBJ1-5; TCRdb reports TRBD1, a call that lacks DNA to check it against. CDR3 length: 14 residues. Germline V gene data show CDR1 as MNHEY and CDR2 as SMNVEV (reference sequence). The CDR3 reads CASSLSWGDQPQHF.

This chain joins TRBV6-6 and TRBJ2-1. CDR3 length: 13 amino acids. In germline, CDR1 is MNHNY, CDR2 SVGAGI (reference sequence). This CDR3 reads CASSQGISNEQFF.

This chain connects TRBV7-9 to TRBJ2-7. This CDR3 region has 12 residues. In germline, CDR1 is SEHNR, CDR2 FQNEAQ (reference sequence). This CDR3 is CASSFPSSEQYF. Looking up the rest from reference TRBV7-9 and TRBJ2-7 gives the full variable domain: DTGVSQNPRHKITKRGQNVTFRCDPISEHNRLYWYRQTLGQGPEFLTYFQNEAQLEKSRLLSDRFSAERPKGSFSTLEIQRTEQGDSAMYLCASSFPSSEQYFGPGTRLTVT.

The chain uses TRBV27 and TRBJ1-2; the D call from TCRdb, TRBD1, cannot be confirmed without DNA. Germline CDR1 MNHEY, CDR2 SMNVEV (reference sequence). This CDR3 has 13 residues. This chain's CDR3 is CASSSGTTYGYTF.

The J gene is TRBJ1-4, the V gene TRBV21-1. TRBV21-1 is flagged as a pseudogene. CDR3 length: 18 amino acids. CDR3 in amino acids: CASSIERVLGATNEKLFF.